The 12 T cell receptor beta chains reported below all come from one sample, sequenced in a study of cytomegalovirus exposure and HLA in healthy donors. Primers for the PCR totalled 60 Vbeta and 13 Jbeta. Produced via immunoSEQ multiplex PCR; TCRdb's table is partial and in-frame only. The repertoire shows about 160,000 clones; the top ten hold around 1.2%. The sample was PBMCs. The receptors here all came from a woman aged 55-75 years in good health and CMV-seronegative.

The rearrangement joins TRBV7-2 to TRBJ1-5, with TRBD1 as a possible D gene (6 bases). The CDR3 is made up of 14 amino acids. With 5 bases removed from V and 4 bases from J, the gap between germline ends came to 12 bases. The germline CDR1 and CDR2 sequences are SGHTA and FQGNSA. This CDR3 reads CASSLTGQNQPQHF. CDR3 bases: TGTGCCAGCAGCCTAACAGGGCAAAATCAGCCCCAGCATTTT.

This chain connects TRBV7-3 to TRBJ2-1; 8 bases fit TRBD1. The CDR3 runs 15 residues. Germline V gives CDR1 SGHTA, CDR2 FQGTGA. With V trimmed by 5 bases and J by 1 base, 4 bases remained unmatched. CDR3 nucleotide sequence: TGTGCCAGCAGCCTAGGGACAGGATCCTACAATGAGCAGTTCTTC. Translation gives CASSLGTGSYNEQFF.

The rearrangement joins TRBV25-1 to TRBJ2-2; 7 bases agree with TRBD1. J was trimmed by 4 bases and V by 7 bases; bases with no gene match: 3. This CDR3 comprises 13 residues. CDR1 MGHDK and CDR2 SYGVNS come from the germline V gene. CDR3 nucleotide sequence: TGTGCCAGCAAAGGACAGGTCACCGGGGAGCTGTTTTTT. Protein sequence: CASKGQVTGELFF.

This chain uses TRBV11-2 with TRBJ1-1, with a possible D match to TRBD1 (5 bases). The V end was cut by 1 base, the J end by 3 bases, with 9 bases between. The germline V gene has CDR1 SGHAT and CDR2 FQNNGV. This CDR3 is 14 amino acids long. The CDR3 reads CASSLGTQYTEAFF. CDR3 nucleotide sequence: TGTGCCAGCAGCTTAGGGACACAGTACACTGAAGCTTTCTTT.

The chain joins TRBV4-2 to TRBJ1-2; no definite D call. The CDR3 runs to 15 residues. The germline V gene encodes CDR1 LGHNA and CDR2 YNFKEQ. Trimming removed 5 bases at V and 3 bases at J, with 16 bases between. The chain's CDR3 is CASSDEGRSYYGYTF. The CDR3 coding sequence is TGTGCCAGCAGCGACGAGGGCAGGTCCTACTATGGCTACACCTTC.

This rearrangement joins TRBV7-6 to TRBJ2-7; possible D gene TRBD2, 6 bases. The CDR3 extends over 16 amino acids. V lost 5 bases and J lost 3, with 20 bases in between. Germline-derived CDR1 and CDR2 are SGHVS and FNYEAQ. This CDR3 reads CASSRIVAGPFYEQYF. CDR3 nucleotides: TGTGCCAGCAGCCGAATCGTGGCGGGGCCCTTCTACGAGCAGTACTTC.

The chain combines TRBV6-1 with TRBJ1-2; 10 nucleotides agree with TRBD1. The CDR3 totals 14 residues. The V and J ends lost 6 bases and 3 bases, in that order; junction bases with no gene match: 4. Germline V lookup: CDR1 MNHNS, CDR2 SASEGT. The CDR3 loop reads CASRAGQGDYGYTF. CDR3 DNA: TGTGCCAGCAGAGCAGGACAGGGGGACTATGGCTACACCTTC.

This chain connects TRBV10-3 to TRBJ1-2, with D perhaps matching TRBD1 (5 bases). Trimming pared 3 bases from V and 0 bases from J, leaving 8 bases between. Germline values: CDR1 ENHRY, CDR2 SYGVKD. CDR3 length: 14 residues. In DNA, the CDR3 is TGTGCCATCAGTGAAGTCAGGGCTAACTATGGCTACACCTTC. It codes for CAISEVRANYGYTF.

The CDR3 bases are TGTGCCAGCAGCAGGGAAAAAATGGGCTATGGCTACACCTTC. Translation gives CASSREKMGYGYTF. The chain employs TRBV25-1 and TRBJ1-2; maybe TRBD1 (5 bases). The CDR3 runs 14 residues. The germline V gene has CDR1 MGHDK and CDR2 SYGVNS. The V and J ends lost 6 bases and 4 bases respectively, with 15 bases between them.

This chain uses TRBV2 with TRBJ2-5, with TRBD2 matching 9 bases. Per germline, CDR1 SNHLY and CDR2 FYNNEI. With 5 bases clipped from V and 5 bases from J, the junction kept 9 bases outside the gene matches. CDR3 size: 15 residues. In DNA form, the CDR3 reads TGTGCCAGCAGTTCCGGGACTAGCAAGTCGGAGACCCAGTACTTC. Translation gives CASSSGTSKSETQYF.

The V gene is TRBV2, the J gene TRBJ1-5; D is ambiguous. Germline CDR1 and CDR2: SNHLY and FYNNEI. The CDR3 totals 14 residues. Trimming took off 7 bases at V and 0 bases at J, with 10 bases between the two ends. The CDR3 reads CASTEIYSNQPQHF. The DNA for the CDR3 is TGTGCCAGCACGGAGATTTATAGCAATCAGCCCCAGCATTTT. The full variable domain, rest sourced from reference TRBV2 and TRBJ1-5, is EPEVTQTPSHQVTQMGQEVILRCVPISNHLYFYWYRQILGQKVEFLVSFYNNEISEKSEIFDDQFSVERPDGSNFTLKIRSTKLEDSAMYFCASTEIYSNQPQHFGDGTRLSIL.

The J gene is TRBJ1-1, the V gene TRBV7-8, with D uncertain. CDR1 SGHVS and CDR2 FQNEAQ come from the germline V gene. The CDR3 totals 15 residues. V was trimmed by 5 bases and J by 2 bases, leaving 15 bases between them. The CDR3 protein is CASSPGVAINTEAFF. CDR3 nucleotides: TGTGCCAGCAGCCCAGGTGTGGCGATTAACACTGAAGCTTTCTTT.